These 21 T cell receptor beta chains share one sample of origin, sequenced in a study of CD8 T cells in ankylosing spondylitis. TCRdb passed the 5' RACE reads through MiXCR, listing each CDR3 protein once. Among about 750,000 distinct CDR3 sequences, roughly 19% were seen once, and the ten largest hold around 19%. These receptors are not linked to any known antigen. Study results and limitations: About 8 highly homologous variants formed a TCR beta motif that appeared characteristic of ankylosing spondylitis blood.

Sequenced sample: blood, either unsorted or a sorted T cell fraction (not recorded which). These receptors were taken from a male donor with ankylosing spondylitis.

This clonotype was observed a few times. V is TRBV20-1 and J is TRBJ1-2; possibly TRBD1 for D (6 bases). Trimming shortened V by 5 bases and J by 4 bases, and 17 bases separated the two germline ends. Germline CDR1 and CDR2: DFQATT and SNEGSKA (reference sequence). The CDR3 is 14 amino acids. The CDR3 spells CSAVGTPQRYGYTF. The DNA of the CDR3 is TGCAGTGCTGTCGGGACACCTCAACGCTATGGCTACACCTTC.

The CDR3 region is CASTRVNGASPFF. The CDR3 bases are TGTGCCAGCACCCGGGTCAATGGCGCGTCTCCTTTCTTT. J is TRBJ1-1 and V is TRBV7-9; D is uncertain. The CDR3 has 13 amino acids. The germline V gene encodes CDR1 SEHNR and CDR2 FQNEAQ (reference sequence). Trimming stripped 7 bases from V and 12 bases from J, with 21 bases between. The full variable domain, in which reference TRBV7-9 and TRBJ1-1 provide the parts outside the CDR3, is DTGVSQNPRHKITKRGQNVTFRCDPISEHNRLYWYRQTLGQGPEFLTYFQNEAQLEKSRLLSDRFSAERPKGSFSTLEIQRTEQGDSAMYLCASTRVNGASPFFGQGTRLTVV.

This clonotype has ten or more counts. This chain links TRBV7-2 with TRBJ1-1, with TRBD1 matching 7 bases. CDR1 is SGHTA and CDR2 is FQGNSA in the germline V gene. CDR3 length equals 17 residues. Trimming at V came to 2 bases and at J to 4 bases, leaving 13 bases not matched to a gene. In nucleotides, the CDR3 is TGTGCCAGCAGCTTAACTACAGGGGCGGGGATGGGCACTGAAGCTTTCTTT. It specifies CASSLTTGAGMGTEAFF.

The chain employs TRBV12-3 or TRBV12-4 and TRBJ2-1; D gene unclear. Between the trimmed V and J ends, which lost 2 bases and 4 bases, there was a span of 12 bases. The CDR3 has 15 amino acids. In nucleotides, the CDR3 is TGTGCCAGCAGTTTATTCGCCAACCGGTACAATGAGCAGTTCTTC. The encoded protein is CASSLFANRYNEQFF.

The CDR3 coding sequence is TGTGCCAGCAGCTTAGGGGTGGCGGGCCGGGGCTCCTACGAGCAGTACTTC. Its translation is CASSLGVAGRGSYEQYF. J is TRBJ2-7 and V is TRBV7-2, with TRBD2 as a possible D gene (5 bases). Per germline, CDR1 SGHTA and CDR2 FQGNSA. The germline V and J ends were trimmed by 1 base and 0 bases, with 16 bases remaining between them. CDR3 length: 17 residues.

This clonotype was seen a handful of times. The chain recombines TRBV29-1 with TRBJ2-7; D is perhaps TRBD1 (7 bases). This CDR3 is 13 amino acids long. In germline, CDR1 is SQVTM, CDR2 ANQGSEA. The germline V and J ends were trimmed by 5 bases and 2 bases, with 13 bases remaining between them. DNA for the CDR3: TGCAGCGTTTGGCAGGGGGGAGCCTACGAGCAGTACTTC. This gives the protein CSVWQGGAYEQYF.

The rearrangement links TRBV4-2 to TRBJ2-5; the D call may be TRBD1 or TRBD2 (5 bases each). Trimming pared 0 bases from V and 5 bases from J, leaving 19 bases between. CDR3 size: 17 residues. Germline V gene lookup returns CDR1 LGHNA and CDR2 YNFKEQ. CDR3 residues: CASSQDVGRGVEETQYF. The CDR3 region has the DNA TGTGCCAGCAGCCAAGATGTGGGACGGGGAGTCGAGGAGACCCAGTACTTC.

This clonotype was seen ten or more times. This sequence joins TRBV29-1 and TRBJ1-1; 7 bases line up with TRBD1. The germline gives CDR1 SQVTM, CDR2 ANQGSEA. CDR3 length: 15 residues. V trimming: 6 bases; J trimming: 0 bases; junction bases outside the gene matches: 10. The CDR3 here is CSVGGRDRMNTEAFF. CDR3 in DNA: TGCAGCGTCGGCGGGAGGGACAGAATGAACACTGAAGCTTTCTTT.

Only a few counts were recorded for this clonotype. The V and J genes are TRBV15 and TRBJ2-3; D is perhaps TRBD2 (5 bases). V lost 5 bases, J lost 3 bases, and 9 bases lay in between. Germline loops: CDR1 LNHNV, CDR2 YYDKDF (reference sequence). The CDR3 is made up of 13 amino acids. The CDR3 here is CATSSRLTDTQYF. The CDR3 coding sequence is TGTGCCACCAGCTCCCGACTAACAGATACGCAGTATTTT. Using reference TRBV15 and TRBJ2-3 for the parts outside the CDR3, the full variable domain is DAMVIQNPRYQVTQFGKPVTLSCSQTLNHNVMYWYQQKSSQAPKLLFHYYDKDFNNEADTPDNFQSRRPNTSFCFLDIRSPGLGDTAMYLCATSSRLTDTQYFGPGTRLTVL.

CDR3: CASSRGQGGDEQYF. Here the CDR3 DNA reads TGCGCCAGCAGCCGTGGACAGGGTGGCGACGAGCAGTACTTC. This chain joins TRBV4-1 and TRBJ2-7, with 8 bases that match TRBD1. J gave up 5 bases and V 4 bases, and 7 bases lay outside the gene matches. Germline V gene sequence: CDR1 MGHRA, CDR2 YSYEKL. This CDR3 comprises 14 residues.

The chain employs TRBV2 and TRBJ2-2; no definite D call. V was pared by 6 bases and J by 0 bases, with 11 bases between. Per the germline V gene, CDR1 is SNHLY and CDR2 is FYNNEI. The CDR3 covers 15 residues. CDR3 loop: CASSPVIANTGELFF. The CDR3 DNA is TGTGCCAGCAGCCCCGTGATCGCGAACACCGGGGAGCTGTTTTTT.

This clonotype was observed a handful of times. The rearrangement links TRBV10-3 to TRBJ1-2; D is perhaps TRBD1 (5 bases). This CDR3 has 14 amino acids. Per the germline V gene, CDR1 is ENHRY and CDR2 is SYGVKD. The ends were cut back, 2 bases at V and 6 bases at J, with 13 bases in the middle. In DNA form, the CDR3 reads TGTGCCATCAGTGAGATGGCAGGGCTTGATGGCTACACCTTC. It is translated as CAISEMAGLDGYTF.

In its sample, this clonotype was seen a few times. The CDR3 protein is CAISPSGETYEQYF. The CDR3 nucleotides are TGTGCCATCAGCCCTAGCGGCGAGACCTACGAGCAGTACTTC. The chain joins TRBV10-3 to TRBJ2-7; 7 bases are a match to TRBD2. Germline CDR1 reads ENHRY; CDR2 reads SYGVKD. This CDR3 comprises 14 residues. J gave up 2 bases and V 6 bases, and 7 bases lay outside the gene matches.

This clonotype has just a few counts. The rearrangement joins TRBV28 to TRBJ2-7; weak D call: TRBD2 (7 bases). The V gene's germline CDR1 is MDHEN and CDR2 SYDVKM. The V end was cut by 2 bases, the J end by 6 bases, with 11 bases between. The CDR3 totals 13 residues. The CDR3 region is CASSLAGAGEQYF. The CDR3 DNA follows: TGTGCCAGCAGTTTAGCGGGGGCCGGCGAGCAGTACTTC. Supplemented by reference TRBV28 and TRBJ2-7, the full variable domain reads DVKVTQSSRYLVKRTGEKVFLECVQDMDHENMFWYRQDPGLGLRLIYFSYDVKMKEKGDIPEGYSVSREKKERFSLILESASTNQTSMYLCASSLAGAGEQYFGPGTRLTVT.

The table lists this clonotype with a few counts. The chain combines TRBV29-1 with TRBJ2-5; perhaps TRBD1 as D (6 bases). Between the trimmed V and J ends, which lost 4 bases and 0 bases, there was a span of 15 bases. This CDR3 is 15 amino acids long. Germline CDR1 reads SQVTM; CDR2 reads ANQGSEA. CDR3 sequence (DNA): TGCAGCGTTGTGAGGGGGAAGGGGTACCAAGAGACCCAGTACTTC. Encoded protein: CSVVRGKGYQETQYF. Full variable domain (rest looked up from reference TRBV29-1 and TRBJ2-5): SAVISQKPSRDICQRGTSLTIQCQVDSQVTMMFWYRQQPGQSLTLIATANQGSEATYESGFVIDKFPISRPNLTFSTLTVSNMSPEDSSIYLCSVVRGKGYQETQYFGPGTRLLVL.

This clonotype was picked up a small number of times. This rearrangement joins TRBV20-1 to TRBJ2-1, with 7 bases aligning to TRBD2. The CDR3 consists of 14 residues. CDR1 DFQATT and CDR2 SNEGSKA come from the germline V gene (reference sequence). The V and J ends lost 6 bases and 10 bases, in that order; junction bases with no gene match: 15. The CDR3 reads CSASGVSGRLEQFF. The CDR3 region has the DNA TGCAGTGCGTCCGGTGTCTCCGGGAGGTTGGAGCAGTTCTTC.

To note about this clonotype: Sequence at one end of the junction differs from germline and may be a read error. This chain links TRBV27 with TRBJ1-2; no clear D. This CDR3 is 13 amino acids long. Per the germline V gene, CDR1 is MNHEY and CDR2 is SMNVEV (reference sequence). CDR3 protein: CASSPPLFASMAF. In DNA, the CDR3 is TGTGCCAGCAGTCCGCCCCTATTTGCCAGTATGGCCTTC.

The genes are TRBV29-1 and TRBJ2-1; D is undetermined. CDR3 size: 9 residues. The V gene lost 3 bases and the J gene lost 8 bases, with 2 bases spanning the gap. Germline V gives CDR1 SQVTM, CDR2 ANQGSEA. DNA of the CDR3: TGCAGCGTTGACCATGAGCAGTTCTTC. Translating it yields CSVDHEQFF.

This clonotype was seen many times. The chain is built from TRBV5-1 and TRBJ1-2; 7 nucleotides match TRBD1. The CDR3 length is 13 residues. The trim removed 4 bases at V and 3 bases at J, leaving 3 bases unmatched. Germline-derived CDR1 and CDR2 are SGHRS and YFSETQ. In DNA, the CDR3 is TGCGCCAGCAGCCTCGACAGGGACTATGGCTACACCTTC. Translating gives CASSLDRDYGYTF.

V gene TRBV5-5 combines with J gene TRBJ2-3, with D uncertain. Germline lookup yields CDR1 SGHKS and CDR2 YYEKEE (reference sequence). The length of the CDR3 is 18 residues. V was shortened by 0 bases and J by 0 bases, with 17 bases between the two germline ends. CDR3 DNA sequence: TGTGCCAGCAGCTTGGTTGGCGGATTAGTGGGGAGCACAGATACGCAGTATTTT. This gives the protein CASSLVGGLVGSTDTQYF.

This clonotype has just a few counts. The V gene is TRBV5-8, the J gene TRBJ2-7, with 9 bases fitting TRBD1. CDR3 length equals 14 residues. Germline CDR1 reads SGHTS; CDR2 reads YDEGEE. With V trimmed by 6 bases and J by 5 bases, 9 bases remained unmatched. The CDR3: CASTTGTGIHEQYF. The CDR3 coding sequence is TGTGCCAGCACTACCGGGACAGGGATCCACGAGCAGTACTTC.